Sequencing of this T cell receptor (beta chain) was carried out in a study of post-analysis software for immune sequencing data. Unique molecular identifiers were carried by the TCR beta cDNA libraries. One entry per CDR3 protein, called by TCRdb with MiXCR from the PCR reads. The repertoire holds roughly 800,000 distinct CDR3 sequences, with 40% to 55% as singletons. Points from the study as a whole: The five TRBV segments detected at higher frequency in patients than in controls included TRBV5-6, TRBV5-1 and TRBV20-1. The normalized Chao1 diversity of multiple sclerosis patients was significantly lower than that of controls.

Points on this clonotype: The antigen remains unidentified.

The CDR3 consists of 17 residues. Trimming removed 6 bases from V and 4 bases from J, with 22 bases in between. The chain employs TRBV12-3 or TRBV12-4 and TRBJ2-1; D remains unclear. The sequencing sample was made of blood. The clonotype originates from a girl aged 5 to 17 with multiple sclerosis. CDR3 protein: CASSRGVRPEGYNEQFF. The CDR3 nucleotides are TGTGCCAGCAGCCGTGGAGTGAGGCCCGAAGGGTACAATGAGCAGTTCTTC.